Listed here is a single TCR beta chain. Here immunoSEQ multiplex PCR was the method, and the copy in TCRdb shows in-frame clones only, minus some. Among approximately 730,000 clones listed, 80% to 90% were seen once. With V trimmed by 5 bases and J by 1 base, 15 bases remained unmatched. Germline CDR1 reads MNHEY; CDR2 reads SMNVEV (reference sequence). This CDR3 is 20 amino acids long. The data were taken from a study of shared T cell receptors in the human thymus. These data were also filed under a second study, of human thymus T cells.

Sequenced material: thymocytes. The TCR comes from a girl in the first two years of life with a congenital heart defect. The chain couples TRBV27 to TRBJ2-3; TRBD2 matches at 13 bases. The CDR3 coding sequence is TGTGCCAGCAGTCTCTCCGCGACTAGCGGGGGGTCCTCCTGCACAGATACGCAGTATTTT. Translated, it gives CASSLSATSGGSSCTDTQYF.